This T cell receptor beta chain was retrieved from a study of cytomegalovirus exposure and HLA in healthy donors. The wider study: For the roughly 400 genotyped donors, approximately 83% fell within the Caucasian-associated ancestry cluster. Whole-study results and caveats: The classifier reportedly diagnosed cytomegalovirus status with high sensitivity and specificity. Later analysis suggested links between common viral pathogens and several top significant clusters. A later analysis reportedly found that, within productive TCRs, an Asian-associated ancestry cluster had fewer N-insertions than the mean observed across the 666 donors.

The CDR3 is 14 residues long. The germline V gene has CDR1 MNHNS and CDR2 SASEGT. Germline trimming cut 1 base from V and 7 bases from J; bases unmatched to any gene: 2. This clone showed up just a few times. Its antigen is unknown. PCR was performed using 60 Vbeta and 13 Jbeta primers. This table comes from immunoSEQ multiplex PCR, and its TCRdb copy is limited to in-frame clones, with some not included. The sample records 140,000 to 150,000 clones, around 70% being singletons. This TCR derives from a man aged 35 to 55 in good health and CMV-seronegative. The sample consisted of PBMCs. V gene TRBV6-1 combines with J gene TRBJ1-4, with 8 bases aligning to TRBD1. CDR3 region: CASSEGQGFEKLFF. CDR3 sequence (DNA): TGTGCCAGCAGTGAAGGACAGGGGTTTGAAAAACTGTTTTTT.